A selection of T cell receptor beta chains follows, all from one sample in a study of T cell responses to AZD1222 COVID-19 vaccine. Here immunoSEQ multiplex PCR was the method, and the copy in TCRdb shows in-frame clones only, minus some. This repertoire shows 130,000 to 150,000 clones, around 93% found once; its top ten account for roughly 2.8%. This material consisted of peripheral blood, taken on day 0 of AZD1222 vaccination. The receptor set was obtained from an adult in good health. Both conserved end residues are part of each CDR3. Each record gives: clone size, V gene, D gene, J gene, CDR3 protein, CDR3 DNA. The D gene is left open where the match is weak. Only part of the rows carry a size: once, few, many, or a class if the clone is expanded.

>once|TRBV5-1|.|TRBJ2-7
CASSLVGSYEQYF
TGCGCCAGCAGCCTCGTGGGTTCCTACGAGCAGTACTTC
>.|TRBV2|.|TRBJ1-6
CASRTLDHPNSPLHF
TGTGCCAGCAGGACCCTCGACCATCCCAATTCACCCCTCCACTTT
>.|TRBV4-3|.|TRBJ1-1
CASSRGLMNTEAFF
TGCGCCAGCAGCCGGGGGTTGATGAACACTGAAGCTTTCTTT
>.|TRBV11-3|TRBD1|TRBJ2-1
CASSLVDWTGGRDEQFF
TGTGCCAGCAGCTTAGTCGATTGGACAGGGGGTCGCGATGAGCAGTTCTTC
>.|TRBV4-2|TRBD1|TRBJ2-7
CASSQDPRQGYEQYF
TGTGCCAGCAGCCAAGATCCCCGACAGGGATACGAGCAGTACTTC
>.|TRBV20-1|.|TRBJ1-4
CSAGSNEKLFF
TGCAGTGCAGGGTCTAATGAAAAACTGTTTTTT
>.|TRBV5-6|.|TRBJ2-5
CASSPLRVGVRETQYF
TGTGCCAGCAGCCCCTTGCGGGTGGGGGTTCGAGAGACCCAGTACTTC
>.|TRBV28|TRBD1|TRBJ2-3
CASRTGTDTDTQYF
TGTGCCAGCAGGACCGGGACAGACACAGATACGCAGTATTTT
>.|TRBV4-2|TRBD2|TRBJ2-1
CASSPSLAGVYNEQFF
TGTGCCAGCAGCCCTTCTTTAGCGGGAGTTTACAATGAGCAGTTCTTC
>.|TRBV6-5|TRBD1|TRBJ2-1
CASRPGGISYNEQFF
TGTGCCAGCAGGCCAGGGGGCATCTCCTACAATGAGCAGTTCTTC
>.|TRBV2|.|TRBJ2-5
CASSEARGKETQYF
TGTGCCAGCAGTGAAGCTAGGGGAAAAGAGACCCAGTACTTC
>.|TRBV6-2/TRBV6-3|.|TRBJ1-5
CASSRERKELYSNQPQHF
TGTGCCAGCAGCCGCGAGAGGAAAGAGCTCTATAGCAATCAGCCCCAGCATTTT
>.|TRBV20-1|.|TRBJ1-1
CSARGRSGAFF
TGCAGTGCCCGGGGCCGCAGCGGAGCTTTCTTT
>.|TRBV13|.|TRBJ2-1
CASSTRTLSVLYNEQFF
TGTGCCAGCAGCACCAGGACCCTCTCGGTGTTATACAATGAGCAGTTCTTC
>.|TRBV28|TRBD1|TRBJ1-5
CASNPVGGGQPQHF
TGTGCCAGCAACCCGGTAGGGGGCGGACAGCCCCAGCATTTT
>.|TRBV9|.|TRBJ2-1
CASSTQGFSAGHVGEQFF
TGTGCCAGCAGCACACAGGGGTTTAGTGCGGGGCACGTGGGGGAGCAGTTCTTC
>.|TRBV5-4|.|TRBJ1-1
CASSSYTGTEAFF
TGTGCCAGCAGCTCGTATACCGGGACTGAAGCTTTCTTT
>.|TRBV15|.|TRBJ1-5
CATSRDRANQPQHF
TGTGCCACCAGCAGAGATAGGGCTAATCAGCCCCAGCATTTT
>once|TRBV28|.|TRBJ1-5
CASSPTTGAYQPQHF
TGTGCCAGCAGCCCAACGACAGGCGCATATCAGCCCCAGCATTTT
>.|TRBV29-1|.|TRBJ1-2
CSAGGGTASYGYTF
TGCAGCGCCGGGGGGGGTACAGCCTCCTATGGCTACACCTTC
>.|TRBV5-1|.|TRBJ2-3
CASSTGQSTDTQYF
TGCGCCAGCAGCACCGGACAGAGCACAGATACGCAGTATTTT
>.|TRBV27|.|TRBJ2-7
CASSLVGGIYEQYF
TGTGCCAGCAGTTTAGTCGGGGGCATATACGAGCAGTACTTC
>.|TRBV25-1|.|TRBJ1-2
CASSDPSTYGYTF
TGTGCCAGCAGTGATCCATCCACCTATGGCTACACCTTC
>.|TRBV28|TRBD1|TRBJ2-1
CASSSAGTGINEQFF
TGTGCCAGCAGTTCCGCCGGGACAGGGATAAATGAGCAGTTCTTC
>.|TRBV7-8|.|TRBJ1-6
CASRRSWDGRNSPLHF
TGTGCCAGCAGACGAAGCTGGGACGGCCGTAATTCACCCCTCCACTTT
>.|TRBV9|.|TRBJ1-2
CASSDRFGYTF
TGTGCCAGCAGCGACAGGTTTGGCTACACCTTC
>.|TRBV6-2/TRBV6-3|TRBD2|TRBJ2-1
CASSYPQSGTYNEQFF
TGTGCCAGCAGTTACCCACAAAGCGGGACCTACAATGAGCAGTTCTTC
>.|TRBV27|TRBD1|TRBJ1-2
CASGPQGATPYGYTF
TGTGCCAGCGGACCACAGGGGGCAACCCCCTATGGCTACACCTTC
>.|TRBV29-1|.|TRBJ2-2
CSVHLAESNTGELFF
TGCAGCGTTCACTTAGCGGAGTCGAACACCGGGGAGCTGTTTTTT
>.|TRBV18|.|TRBJ2-7
CATRSGGQGHEQYF
TGTGCCACCAGGAGCGGGGGACAGGGCCACGAGCAGTACTTC
>.|TRBV11-2|TRBD1|TRBJ2-7
CASSWTGGGYEQYF
TGTGCCAGCAGCTGGACAGGGGGCGGCTACGAGCAGTACTTC
>.|TRBV28|.|TRBJ1-6
CASKSARSTSLSYNSPLHF
TGTGCCAGCAAGTCCGCGAGGAGTACCTCTCTCTCCTATAATTCACCCCTCCACTTT
>.|TRBV11-2|.|TRBJ2-7
CASSFPAEQYF
TGTGCCAGCAGCTTTCCAGCCGAGCAGTACTTC
>.|TRBV27|.|TRBJ2-3
CASSFQSLGDTQYF
TGTGCCAGCAGTTTCCAATCCCTCGGAGATACGCAGTATTTT
>once|TRBV4-3|.|TRBJ1-5
CASALTTYDQPQHF
TGCGCCAGCGCCCTGACGACTTATGATCAGCCCCAGCATTTT
>few|TRBV27|.|TRBJ1-4
CASSLEGGRGEKLFF
TGTGCCAGCAGTTTAGAGGGTGGGCGGGGCGAAAAACTGTTTTTT
>once|TRBV4-2|.|TRBJ1-5
CASSQEKPGPQHF
TGTGCCAGCAGCCAAGAAAAACCGGGGCCCCAGCATTTT
>once|TRBV28|.|TRBJ1-3
CASSFKQNSGNTIYF
TGTGCCAGCAGTTTTAAACAGAACTCTGGAAACACCATATATTTT
>.|TRBV5-4|.|TRBJ2-2
CASSPRTQGGELFF
TGTGCCAGCAGCCCTCGGACCCAGGGGGGGGAGCTGTTTTTT
>.|TRBV4-2|.|TRBJ1-4
CASSPREGEKLFF
TGTGCCAGCAGCCCGAGGGAAGGCGAAAAACTGTTTTTT
>.|TRBV9|TRBD1|TRBJ2-7
CASSLSGTGASEQYF
TGTGCCAGCAGCCTCAGTGGGACAGGGGCGTCGGAGCAGTACTTC
>.|TRBV9|.|TRBJ2-7
CASSVGVFSSYEQYF
TGTGCCAGCAGCGTAGGTGTTTTCTCCTCCTACGAGCAGTACTTC
>.|TRBV28|TRBD1|TRBJ1-4
CASSPTAPGGCEKLFF
TGTGCCAGCAGTCCTACGGCTCCAGGGGGGTGTGAAAAACTGTTTTTT
>.|TRBV30|.|TRBJ2-5
CAWAVGETQYF
TGTGCCTGGGCGGTTGGAGAGACCCAGTACTTC
>.|TRBV10-1|TRBD1|TRBJ2-3
CASSGGPGQPTDTQYF
TGCGCCAGCAGTGGGGGGCCGGGACAGCCCACAGATACGCAGTATTTT
>.|TRBV19|TRBD2|TRBJ2-1
CASSAYSGRVDEQFF
TGTGCCAGTAGTGCCTATAGCGGGAGGGTCGATGAGCAGTTCTTC
>.|TRBV7-2|.|TRBJ1-1
CASSLVSGDTEAFF
TGTGCCAGCAGCTTAGTGTCCGGGGACACTGAAGCTTTCTTT
>.|TRBV6-2/TRBV6-3|TRBD2|TRBJ2-1
CASSHEAGGYNEQFF
TGTGCCAGCAGCCACGAGGCGGGAGGATACAATGAGCAGTTCTTC
>.|TRBV28|.|TRBJ1-1
CASLGQTSNTEAFF
TGTGCCAGCTTAGGACAGACCTCGAACACTGAAGCTTTCTTT
>.|TRBV11-2|TRBD1|TRBJ2-2
CASSSGQGSTGELFF
TGTGCCAGCAGCTCGGGACAGGGTTCCACCGGGGAGCTGTTTTTT